These 7 T cell receptor beta chains originate from one sample sequenced in a study of blood T cell repertoires in COVID-19. Assay used: immunoSEQ multiplex PCR; TCRdb lists only in-frame clones, some missing. The table includes about 150,000 clones, roughly nine tenths detected once. Sequenced sample: peripheral blood. The receptors come from a woman aged 60-70 years with active or convalescent COVID-19.

The V gene is TRBV30, the J gene TRBJ1-4; D perhaps matches TRBD1 (5 bases). Germline CDR1 and CDR2: GTSNPN and SVGIG (reference sequence). The CDR3 sequence is 13 residues long. V shed 2 bases and J shed 8 bases, with 12 bases lying between them. The CDR3 sequence is CAWSTGPGEKLFF. The CDR3 DNA reads as TGTGCCTGGAGTACTGGCCCAGGGGAAAAACTGTTTTTT.

CDR3 DNA sequence: TGTGCCAGCAGCCAACAGGGGGCGAACTATGGCTACACCTTC. As protein: CASSQQGANYGYTF. This sequence joins TRBV6-6 and TRBJ1-2, with TRBD1 identical over 9 bases. Per the germline V gene, CDR1 is MNHNY and CDR2 is SVGAGI (reference sequence). The V segment lost 6 bases and the J segment 2 bases; nucleotides outside the gene matches: 4. The CDR3 is made up of 14 amino acids.

CDR3 in DNA: TGTGCCAGCAGCGCTCAGGGGGCGAGAACCGGGGAGCTGTTTTTT. As protein: CASSAQGARTGELFF. The V call is TRBV7-3, the J call TRBJ2-2, with 8 bases that match TRBD1. This CDR3 contains 15 residues. V shed 5 bases and J 5 bases; nucleotides not matched to a gene: 7. Germline assignment: CDR1 SGHTA and CDR2 FQGTGA.

V gene TRBV6-1 combines with J gene TRBJ1-5; tentative D call: TRBD1 (5 bases). CDR3 size: 16 residues. Germline assignment: CDR1 MNHNS and CDR2 SASEGT. V gave up 0 bases and J gave up 3 bases, with 12 bases separating them. This CDR3 reads CASSEAVAGPNQPQHF. Written as DNA, the CDR3 is TGTGCCAGCAGTGAAGCGGTCGCAGGGCCCAATCAGCCCCAGCATTTT.

This rearrangement joins TRBV7-9 to TRBJ2-1, with 10 bases fitting TRBD2. CDR3 length: 16 amino acids. Germline V CDR1 and CDR2: SEHNR, FQNEAQ (reference sequence). Losses at the gene ends were 5 bases for V and 10 bases for J; bases not matched to a gene: 14. The CDR3 region is CASSPPSGGAVPEQFF. Here the CDR3 DNA reads TGTGCCAGCAGCCCCCCAAGCGGGGGGGCCGTTCCCGAGCAGTTCTTC.

The genes are TRBV10-3 and TRBJ1-1; TRBD1 aligns across 9 bases. CDR3 length equals 15 residues. Losses at the gene ends were 10 bases for V and 3 bases for J; bases not matched to a gene: 12. In germline, CDR1 is ENHRY, CDR2 SYGVKD. CDR3 coding DNA: TGTGCCACCGCAGACAGGGGGATAGTCGACACTGAAGCTTTCTTT. Translating it yields CATADRGIVDTEAFF.

This clone was counted between two and nine times. The rearrangement uses TRBV19 and TRBJ1-4; perhaps TRBD1 as D (6 bases). The germline CDR1 and CDR2 sequences are LNHDA and SQIVND (reference sequence). This CDR3 region has 17 residues. Trimming took off 6 bases at V and 0 bases at J, with 17 bases between the two ends. CDR3 amino acids: CASRETDSFATNEKLFF. In DNA, the CDR3 is TGTGCCAGTAGGGAGACGGACAGTTTTGCAACTAATGAAAAACTGTTTTTT.